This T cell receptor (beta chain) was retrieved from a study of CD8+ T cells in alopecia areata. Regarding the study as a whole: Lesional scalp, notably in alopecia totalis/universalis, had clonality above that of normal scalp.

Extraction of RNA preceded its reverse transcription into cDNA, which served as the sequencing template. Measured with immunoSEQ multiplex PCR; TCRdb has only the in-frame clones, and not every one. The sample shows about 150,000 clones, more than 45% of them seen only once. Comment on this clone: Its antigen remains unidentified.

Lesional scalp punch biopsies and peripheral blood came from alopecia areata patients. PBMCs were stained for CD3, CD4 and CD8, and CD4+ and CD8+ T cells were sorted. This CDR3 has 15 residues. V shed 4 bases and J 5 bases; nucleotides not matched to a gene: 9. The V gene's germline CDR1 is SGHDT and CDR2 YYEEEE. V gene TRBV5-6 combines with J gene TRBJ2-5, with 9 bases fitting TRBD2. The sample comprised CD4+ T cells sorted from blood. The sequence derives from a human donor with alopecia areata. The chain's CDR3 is CASSPASGVWETQYF. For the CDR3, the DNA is TGTGCCAGCAGCCCGGCTAGCGGGGTCTGGGAGACCCAGTACTTC.